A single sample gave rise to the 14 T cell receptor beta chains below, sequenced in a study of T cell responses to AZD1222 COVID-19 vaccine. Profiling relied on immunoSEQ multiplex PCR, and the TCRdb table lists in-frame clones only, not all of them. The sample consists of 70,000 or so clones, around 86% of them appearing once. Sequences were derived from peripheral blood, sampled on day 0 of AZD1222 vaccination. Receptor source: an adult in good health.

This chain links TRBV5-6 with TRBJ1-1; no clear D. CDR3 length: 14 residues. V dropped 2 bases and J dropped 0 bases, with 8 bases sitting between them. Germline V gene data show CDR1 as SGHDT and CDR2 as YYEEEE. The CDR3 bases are TGTGCCAGCAGCTTCGGCCAGCTGAACACTGAAGCTTTCTTT. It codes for CASSFGQLNTEAFF.

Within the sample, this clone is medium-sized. The CDR3: CASSQSGDLTGELFF. For the CDR3, the DNA is TGTGCCAGCAGCCAAAGTGGCGACCTCACCGGGGAGCTGTTTTTT. The chain combines TRBV4-2 with TRBJ2-2, with no clear D. CDR3 length equals 15 residues. Germline CDR1 and CDR2: LGHNA and YNFKEQ. The V and J ends lost 2 bases and 4 bases respectively, with 11 bases between them.

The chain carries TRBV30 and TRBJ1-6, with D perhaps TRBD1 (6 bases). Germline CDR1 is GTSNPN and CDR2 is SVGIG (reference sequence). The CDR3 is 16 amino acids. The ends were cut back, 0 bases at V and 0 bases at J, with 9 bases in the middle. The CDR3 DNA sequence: TGTGCCTGGAGTGTGGACAGCTACTCCTATAATTCACCCCTCCACTTT. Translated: CAWSVDSYSYNSPLHF. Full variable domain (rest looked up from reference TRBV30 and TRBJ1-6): SQTIHQWPATLVQPVGSPLSLECTVEGTSNPNLYWYRQAAGRGLQLLFYSVGIGQISSEVPQNLSASRPQDRQFILSSKKLLLSDSGFYLCAWSVDSYSYNSPLHFGNGTRLTVT.

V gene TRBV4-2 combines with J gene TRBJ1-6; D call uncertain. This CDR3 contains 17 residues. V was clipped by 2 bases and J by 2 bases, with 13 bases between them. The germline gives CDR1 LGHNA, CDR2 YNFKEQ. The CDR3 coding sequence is TGTGCCAGCAGCCAAACTCTCACCCAGCCCTATAATTCACCCCTCCACTTT. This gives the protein CASSQTLTQPYNSPLHF.

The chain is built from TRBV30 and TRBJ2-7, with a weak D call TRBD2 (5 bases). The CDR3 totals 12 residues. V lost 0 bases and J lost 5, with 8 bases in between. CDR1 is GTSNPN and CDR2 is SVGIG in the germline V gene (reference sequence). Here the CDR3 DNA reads TGTGCCTGGAGTGTACTAGGTAACGAGCAGTACTTC. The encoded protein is CAWSVLGNEQYF.

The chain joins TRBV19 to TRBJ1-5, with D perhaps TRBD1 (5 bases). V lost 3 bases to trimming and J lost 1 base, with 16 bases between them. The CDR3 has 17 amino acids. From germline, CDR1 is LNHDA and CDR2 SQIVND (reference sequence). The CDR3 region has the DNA TGTGCCAGTAGTATCTGGGGCAGGTCCTCGAGCAATCAGCCCCAGCATTTT. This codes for CASSIWGRSSSNQPQHF.

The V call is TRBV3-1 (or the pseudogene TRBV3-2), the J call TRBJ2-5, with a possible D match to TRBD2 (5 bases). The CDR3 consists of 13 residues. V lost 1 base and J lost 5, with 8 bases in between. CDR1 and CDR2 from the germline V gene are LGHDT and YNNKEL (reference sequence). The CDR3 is CASSQVEGETQYF. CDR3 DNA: TGTGCCAGCAGCCAAGTAGAGGGTGAGACCCAGTACTTC.

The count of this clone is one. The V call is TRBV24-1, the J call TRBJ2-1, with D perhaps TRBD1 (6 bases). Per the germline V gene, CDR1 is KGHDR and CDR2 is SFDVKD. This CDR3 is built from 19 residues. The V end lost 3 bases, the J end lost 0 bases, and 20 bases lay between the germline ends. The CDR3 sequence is CATSDPNPGPRGSYNEQFF. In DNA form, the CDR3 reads TGTGCCACCAGTGATCCTAATCCCGGGCCCAGGGGCTCCTACAATGAGCAGTTCTTC.

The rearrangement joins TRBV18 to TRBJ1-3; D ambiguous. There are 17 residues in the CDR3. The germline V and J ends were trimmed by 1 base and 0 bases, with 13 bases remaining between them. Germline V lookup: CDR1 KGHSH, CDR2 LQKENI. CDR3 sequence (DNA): TGTGCCAGCTCACCACGGCAGGCCGTTGACTCTGGAAACACCATATATTTT. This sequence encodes CASSPRQAVDSGNTIYF.

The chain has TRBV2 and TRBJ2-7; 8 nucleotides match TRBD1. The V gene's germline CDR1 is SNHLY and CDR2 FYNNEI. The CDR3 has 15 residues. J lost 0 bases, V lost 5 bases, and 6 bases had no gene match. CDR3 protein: CASSLGQAFSYEQYF. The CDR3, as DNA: TGTGCCAGCAGTCTGGGACAGGCCTTCTCCTACGAGCAGTACTTC.

In nucleotides, the CDR3 is TGCGCCAGCAGCACGGGACAGGGGGCGAACACTGAAGCTTTCTTT. It encodes CASSTGQGANTEAFF. The V gene is TRBV5-1, the J gene TRBJ1-1; the match to TRBD1 covers 12 bases. V lost 4 bases and J lost 1; bases outside the gene matches: 2. Germline-derived CDR1 and CDR2 are SGHRS and YFSETQ. This CDR3 has 15 amino acids. Full variable domain (rest looked up from reference TRBV5-1 and TRBJ1-1): KAGVTQTPRYLIKTRGQQVTLSCSPISGHRSVSWYQQTPGQGLQFLFEYFSETQRNKGNFPGRFSGRQFSNSRSEMNVSTLELGDSALYLCASSTGQGANTEAFFGQGTRLTVV.

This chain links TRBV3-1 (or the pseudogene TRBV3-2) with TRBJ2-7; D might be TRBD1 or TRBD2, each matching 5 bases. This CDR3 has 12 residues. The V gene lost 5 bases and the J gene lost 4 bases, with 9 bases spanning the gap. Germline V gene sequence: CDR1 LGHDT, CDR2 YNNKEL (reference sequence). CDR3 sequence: CASSTGGYEQYF. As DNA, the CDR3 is TGTGCCAGCAGCACTGGGGGATACGAGCAGTACTTC.

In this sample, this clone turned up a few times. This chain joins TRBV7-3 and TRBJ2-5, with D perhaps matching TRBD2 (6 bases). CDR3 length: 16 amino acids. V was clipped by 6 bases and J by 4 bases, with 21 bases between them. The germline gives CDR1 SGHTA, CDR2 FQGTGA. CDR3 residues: CASSLTRDSLGETQYF. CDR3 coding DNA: TGTGCCAGCAGTCTAACACGGGACTCTTTGGGAGAGACCCAGTACTTC. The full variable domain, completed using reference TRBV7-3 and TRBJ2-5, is GAGVSQTPSNKVTEKGKYVELRCDPISGHTALYWYRQSLGQGPEFLIYFQGTGAADDSGLPNDRFFAVRPEGSVSTLKIQRTERGDSAVYLCASSLTRDSLGETQYFGPGTRLLVL.

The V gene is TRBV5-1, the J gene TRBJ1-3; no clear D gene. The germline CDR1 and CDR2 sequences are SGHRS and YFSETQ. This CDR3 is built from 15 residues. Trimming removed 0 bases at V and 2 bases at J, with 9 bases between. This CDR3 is CASSLGSGTGNTIYF. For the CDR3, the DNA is TGCGCCAGCAGCTTGGGGTCTGGGACTGGAAACACCATATATTTT.